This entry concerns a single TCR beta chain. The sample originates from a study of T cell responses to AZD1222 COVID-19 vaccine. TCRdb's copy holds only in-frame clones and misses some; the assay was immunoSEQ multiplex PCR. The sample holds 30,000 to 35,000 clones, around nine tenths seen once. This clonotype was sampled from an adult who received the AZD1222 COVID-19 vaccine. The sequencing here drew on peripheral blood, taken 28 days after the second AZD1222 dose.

CDR3 DNA sequence: TGTGCCAGCAGGCCCGGACAGGGGTTGATTAATGAGCAGTTCTTC. Translating it yields CASRPGQGLINEQFF. The V and J genes are TRBV14 and TRBJ2-1; 9 nucleotides align to TRBD1. CDR1 is SGHDN, CDR2 FVKESK, per germline. V gave up 6 bases and J gave up 7 bases; unmatched junction bases: 10. The CDR3 contains 15 residues.